Listed below are T cell receptor beta chains from one sample, sequenced in a study of cytomegalovirus exposure and HLA in healthy donors. Produced via immunoSEQ multiplex PCR; TCRdb's table is partial and in-frame only. The sample consists of around 140,000 clones, over 60% of them appearing once. Sequencing used PBMCs. The receptor set was obtained from a woman in her fifties or sixties in good health and CMV-seronegative. Both conserved end residues are part of each CDR3. Fields, in order: D gene, V gene, clone size, J gene, CDR3 DNA, CDR3 protein. D genes are given only for firm matches. Rows may omit the clone size; those that give it use once, few, many or a size class.

TRBD2	TRBV7-8	NA	TRBJ2-3	TGTGCCAGCAGCGGAACTAGCGCCCACTGGGATACGCAGTATTTT	CASSGTSAHWDTQYF
TRBD2	TRBV19	NA	TRBJ2-1	TGTGCCAGTAGTTTGGGACTAGCGAGCTCAGGTGAGCAGTTCTTC	CASSLGLASSGEQFF
NA	TRBV2	NA	TRBJ1-2	TGTGCCAGCACCGCTCGGCAGGGGAATTTGTATGGCTACACCTTC	CASTARQGNLYGYTF
NA	TRBV9	NA	TRBJ2-7	TGTGCCAGCAGCCCAGGGGGGTACGAGCAGTACTTC	CASSPGGYEQYF
NA	TRBV4-2	NA	TRBJ1-6	TGTGCCAGCAGCCAAGAGACCGAAGACACGTTGAGAGCCCTCCACTTT	CASSQETEDTLRALHF
TRBD1	TRBV5-1	NA	TRBJ1-1	TGCGCCAGCAGCTTTCAAGGACAGGGGGCAGCTTTCTTT	CASSFQGQGAAFF
TRBD1	TRBV5-6	NA	TRBJ2-3	TGTGCCAGCAGCTTGGAATATCGACGGGACAGACTCACAGATACGCAGTATTTT	CASSLEYRRDRLTDTQYF
TRBD2	TRBV5-1	NA	TRBJ2-3	TGCGCCAGCAGCTTGGGACTAGCGGGGTTTAGCACAGATACGCAGTATTTT	CASSLGLAGFSTDTQYF
NA	TRBV27	NA	TRBJ2-7	TGTGCCAGCAGTTTGACGGGGAATATCGGTTACGAGCAGTACTTC	CASSLTGNIGYEQYF
TRBD2	TRBV7-8	once	TRBJ2-1	TGTGCCAGCAGCTTACTAGCGGGAGTCTATGAGCAGTTCTTC	CASSLLAGVYEQFF
TRBD2	TRBV28	NA	TRBJ2-7	TGTGCCAGCAGAACTAGCGACATGACCTACGAGCAGTACTTC	CASRTSDMTYEQYF
NA	TRBV7-2	few	TRBJ2-7	TGTGCCAGCAGCTTAGCGACGGACTATTCCTACGAGCAGTACTTC	CASSLATDYSYEQYF
TRBD2	TRBV27	NA	TRBJ2-1	TGTGCCAGCAGCGCACCGGGACTACCTTACAATGGGCAGTTCTTC	CASSAPGLPYNGQFF
TRBD2	TRBV27	once	TRBJ2-7	TGTGCCAGCAGTTTTAGCGGGACACCCTACGAGCAGTACTTC	CASSFSGTPYEQYF
TRBD2	TRBV5-1	NA	TRBJ2-3	TGCGCCAGCGAAGCTAGCGGGATAGACACAGATACGCAGTATTTT	CASEASGIDTDTQYF
NA	TRBV25-1	NA	TRBJ2-1	TGTGCCAGCACCAGTTACAATGAGCAGTTCTTC	CASTSYNEQFF
TRBD1	TRBV6-5	NA	TRBJ1-4	TGTGCCAGCAGACAGGGGTCTGAAAAACTGTTTTTT	CASRQGSEKLFF
TRBD2	TRBV4-2	NA	TRBJ2-3	TGTGCCAGCAGCCACGGGAGGGCCGAGGCAGATACGCAGTATTTT	CASSHGRAEADTQYF
NA	TRBV2	NA	TRBJ1-5	TGTGCCAGCAGGGCTAGAGGAAATCAGCCCCAGCATTTT	CASRARGNQPQHF
TRBD1	TRBV12-5	NA	TRBJ2-7	TGTGCTAGTGGTTTGGTCTCCCCTGACGGACAGGCAGCCGAGCAGTACTTC	CASGLVSPDGQAAEQYF
TRBD2	TRBV4-1	NA	TRBJ2-5	TGCGCCAGCAGCCAAGATTGGAGCGGGGGCCAAGAGACCCAGTACTTC	CASSQDWSGGQETQYF
TRBD2	TRBV15	NA	TRBJ2-3	TGTGCCACCAGCGTTAGCGGGAGGGCTGCAGATACGCAGTATTTT	CATSVSGRAADTQYF
NA	TRBV6-1	NA	TRBJ2-7	TGTGCCAGTGGGGGCGACAAGGTGAGCTCCTACGAGCAGTACTTC	CASGGDKVSSYEQYF
NA	TRBV30	NA	TRBJ1-5	TGTGCCTGGAGTACGGGGAATCGTCAGCCCCAGCATTTT	CAWSTGNRQPQHF
TRBD1	TRBV29-1	NA	TRBJ2-7	TGCAGCGTGAGGGGGACAGGGGCCTCATTGCAATACGAGCAGTACTTC	CSVRGTGASLQYEQYF
NA	TRBV7-2	NA	TRBJ1-3	TGTGCCAGCAGCTTAGCCCAGAGCAGGGCGGGGAGCTCTGGAAACACCATATATTTT	CASSLAQSRAGSSGNTIYF
TRBD1	TRBV5-1	NA	TRBJ2-7	TGCGCCAGCAGCTTGGGGACAGGCTACGAGCAGTACTTC	CASSLGTGYEQYF
NA	TRBV19	NA	TRBJ1-1	TGTGCCAGTAGTCCTACGGGACTCCTGAACACTGAAGCTTTCTTT	CASSPTGLLNTEAFF
NA	TRBV28	NA	TRBJ1-2	TGTGCCAGCAGTTCCCCCGGGACAACTAACTATGGCTACACCTTC	CASSSPGTTNYGYTF